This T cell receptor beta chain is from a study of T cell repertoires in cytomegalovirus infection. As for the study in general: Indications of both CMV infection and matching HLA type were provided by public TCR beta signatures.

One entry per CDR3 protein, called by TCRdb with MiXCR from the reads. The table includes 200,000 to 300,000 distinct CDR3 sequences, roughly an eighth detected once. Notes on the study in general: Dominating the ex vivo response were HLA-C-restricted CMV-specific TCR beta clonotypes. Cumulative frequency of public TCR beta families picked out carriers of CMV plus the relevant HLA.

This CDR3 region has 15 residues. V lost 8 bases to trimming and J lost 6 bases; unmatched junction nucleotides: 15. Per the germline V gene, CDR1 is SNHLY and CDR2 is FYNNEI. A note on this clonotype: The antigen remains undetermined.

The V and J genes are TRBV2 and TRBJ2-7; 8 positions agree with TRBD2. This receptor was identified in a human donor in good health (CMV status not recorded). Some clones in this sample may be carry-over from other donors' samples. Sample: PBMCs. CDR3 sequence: CASVREGGNAGEQYF. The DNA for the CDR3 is TGTGCCAGCGTACGGGAGGGGGGAAACGCGGGCGAGCAGTACTTC.